The clone carrying this T cell receptor (beta chain) was found many times. The antigen is unknown. The CDR3 totals 15 residues. The V and J ends lost 4 bases and 2 bases respectively, with 13 bases between them. The germline V gene encodes CDR1 MNHEY and CDR2 SMNVEV (reference sequence). This entry belongs to a study of neurological immune-mediated disorders. Regarding the study as a whole: The multiple sclerosis repertoire cluster had no association with any clinical or MRI feature.

With 10-nucleotide random UMIs, 5'RACE was used to make the cDNA. TCRdb processed the 5' RACE reads anew with MiXCR; each CDR3 protein has one entry. The sample holds about 55,000 distinct CDR3 sequences, roughly 4.4% seen once. The chain employs TRBV27 and TRBJ2-3, with D maybe TRBD2 (6 bases). This TCR derives from a man aged 50-60 years with multiple sclerosis. Sequencing used PBMCs. The CDR3 loop is CASSSYRETTDTQYF. The DNA of the CDR3 is TGTGCCAGCAGTTCATATCGGGAGACCACAGATACGCAGTATTTT.